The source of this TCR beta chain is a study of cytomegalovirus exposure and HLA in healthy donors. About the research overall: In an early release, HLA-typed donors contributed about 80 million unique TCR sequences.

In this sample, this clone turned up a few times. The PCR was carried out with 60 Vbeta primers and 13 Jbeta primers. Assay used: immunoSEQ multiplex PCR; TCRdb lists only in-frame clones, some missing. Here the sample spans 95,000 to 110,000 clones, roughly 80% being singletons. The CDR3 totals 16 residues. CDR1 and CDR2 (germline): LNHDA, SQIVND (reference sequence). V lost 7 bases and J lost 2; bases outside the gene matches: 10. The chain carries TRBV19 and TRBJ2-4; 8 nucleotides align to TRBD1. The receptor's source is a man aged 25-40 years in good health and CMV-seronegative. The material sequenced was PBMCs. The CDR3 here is CASTLRTGLTKNIQYF. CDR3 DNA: TGTGCCAGTACCCTTCGGACAGGGCTTACCAAAAACATTCAGTACTTC.